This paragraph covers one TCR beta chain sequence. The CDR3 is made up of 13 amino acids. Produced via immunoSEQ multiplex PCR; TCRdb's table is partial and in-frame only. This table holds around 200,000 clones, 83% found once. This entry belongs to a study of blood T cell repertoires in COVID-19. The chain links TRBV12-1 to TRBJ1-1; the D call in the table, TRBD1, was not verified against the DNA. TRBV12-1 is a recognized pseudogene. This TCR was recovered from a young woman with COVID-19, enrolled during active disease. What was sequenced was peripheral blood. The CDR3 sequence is CASSFVRGHEAFF. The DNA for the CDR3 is TGTGCCAGCAGCTTTGTACGGGGACATGAAGCTTTCTTT.